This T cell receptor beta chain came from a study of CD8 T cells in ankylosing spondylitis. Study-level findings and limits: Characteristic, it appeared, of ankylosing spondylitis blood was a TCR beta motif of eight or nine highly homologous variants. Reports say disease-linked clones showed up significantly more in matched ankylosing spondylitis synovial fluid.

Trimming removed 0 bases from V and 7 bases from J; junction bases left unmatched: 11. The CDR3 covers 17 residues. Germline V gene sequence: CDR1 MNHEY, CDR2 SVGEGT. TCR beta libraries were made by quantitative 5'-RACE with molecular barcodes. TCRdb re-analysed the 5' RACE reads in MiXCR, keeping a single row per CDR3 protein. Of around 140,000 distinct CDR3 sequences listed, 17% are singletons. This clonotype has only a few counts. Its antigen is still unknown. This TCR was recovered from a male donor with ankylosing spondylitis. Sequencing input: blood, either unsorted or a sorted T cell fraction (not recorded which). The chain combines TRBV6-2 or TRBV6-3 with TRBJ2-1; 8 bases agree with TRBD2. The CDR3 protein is CASSYSPRSGGWNEQFF. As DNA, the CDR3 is TGTGCCAGCAGTTACTCTCCAAGGAGCGGGGGTTGGAATGAGCAGTTCTTC.